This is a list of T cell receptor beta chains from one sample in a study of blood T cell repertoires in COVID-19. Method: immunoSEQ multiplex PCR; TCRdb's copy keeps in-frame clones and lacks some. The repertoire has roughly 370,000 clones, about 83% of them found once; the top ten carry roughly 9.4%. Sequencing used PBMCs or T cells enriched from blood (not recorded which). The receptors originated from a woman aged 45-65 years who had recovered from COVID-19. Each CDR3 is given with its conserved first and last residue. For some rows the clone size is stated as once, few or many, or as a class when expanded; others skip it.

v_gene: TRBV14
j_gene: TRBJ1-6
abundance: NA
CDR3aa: CASSQFPMVRPSGSYNSPLHF

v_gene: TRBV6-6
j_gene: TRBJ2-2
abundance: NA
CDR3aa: CASSIISGANTGELFF

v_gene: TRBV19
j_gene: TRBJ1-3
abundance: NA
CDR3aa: CASSPAGNTIYF

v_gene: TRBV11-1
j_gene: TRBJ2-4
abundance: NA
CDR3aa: CASSLEERQDRYF

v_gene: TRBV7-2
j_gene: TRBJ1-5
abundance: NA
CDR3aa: CASSLVRGNQPQHF

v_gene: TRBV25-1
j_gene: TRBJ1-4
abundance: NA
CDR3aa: CASSEREDRSEKLFF

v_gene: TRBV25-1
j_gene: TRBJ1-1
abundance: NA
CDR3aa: CASSDLLGRDTEAFF

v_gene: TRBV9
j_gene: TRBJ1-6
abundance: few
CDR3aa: CASSLGANSPLHF

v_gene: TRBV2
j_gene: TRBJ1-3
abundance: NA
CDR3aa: CASDYSGNTIYF

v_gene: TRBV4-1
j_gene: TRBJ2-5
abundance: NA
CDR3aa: CASSQEGGGQETQYF

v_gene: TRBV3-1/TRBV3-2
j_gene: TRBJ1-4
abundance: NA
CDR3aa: CASSPDRVATNEKLFF

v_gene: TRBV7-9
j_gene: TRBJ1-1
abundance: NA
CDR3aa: CASSQGQKNTEAFF

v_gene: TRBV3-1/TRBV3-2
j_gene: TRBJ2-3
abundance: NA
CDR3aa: CASSQLDRGQYF

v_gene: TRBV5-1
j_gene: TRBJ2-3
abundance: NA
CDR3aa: CASSSDRGGGDTQYF

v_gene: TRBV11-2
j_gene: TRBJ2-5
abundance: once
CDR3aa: CASSLGLAGGQETQYF

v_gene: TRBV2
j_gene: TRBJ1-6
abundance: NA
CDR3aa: CASSEDRGLNSPLHF

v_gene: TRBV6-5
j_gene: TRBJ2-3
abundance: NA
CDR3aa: CASSYYGGGTDTQYF

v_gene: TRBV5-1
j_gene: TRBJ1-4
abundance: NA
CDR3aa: CASSLVDEGEKLFF

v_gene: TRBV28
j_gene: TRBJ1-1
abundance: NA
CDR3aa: CASSLSGGTEAFF

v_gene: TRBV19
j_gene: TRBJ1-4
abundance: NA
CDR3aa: CASSDTRAGWEKLFF

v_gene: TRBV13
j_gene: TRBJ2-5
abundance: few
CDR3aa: CASSSPRKRTQYF

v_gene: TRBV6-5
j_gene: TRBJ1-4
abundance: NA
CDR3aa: CASSFNRMSEKLFF

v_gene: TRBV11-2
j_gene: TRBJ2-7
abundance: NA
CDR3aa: CASSFSRTFYEQYF

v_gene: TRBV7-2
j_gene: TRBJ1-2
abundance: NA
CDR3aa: CASSSTGEGGYTF

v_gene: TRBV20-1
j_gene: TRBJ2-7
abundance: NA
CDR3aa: CSASQGGSHEQYF

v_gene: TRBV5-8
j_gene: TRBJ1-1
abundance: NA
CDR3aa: CASSFGDSSDTEAFF

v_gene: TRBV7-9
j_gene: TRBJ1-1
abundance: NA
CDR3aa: CASTTSGTDIGTEAFF